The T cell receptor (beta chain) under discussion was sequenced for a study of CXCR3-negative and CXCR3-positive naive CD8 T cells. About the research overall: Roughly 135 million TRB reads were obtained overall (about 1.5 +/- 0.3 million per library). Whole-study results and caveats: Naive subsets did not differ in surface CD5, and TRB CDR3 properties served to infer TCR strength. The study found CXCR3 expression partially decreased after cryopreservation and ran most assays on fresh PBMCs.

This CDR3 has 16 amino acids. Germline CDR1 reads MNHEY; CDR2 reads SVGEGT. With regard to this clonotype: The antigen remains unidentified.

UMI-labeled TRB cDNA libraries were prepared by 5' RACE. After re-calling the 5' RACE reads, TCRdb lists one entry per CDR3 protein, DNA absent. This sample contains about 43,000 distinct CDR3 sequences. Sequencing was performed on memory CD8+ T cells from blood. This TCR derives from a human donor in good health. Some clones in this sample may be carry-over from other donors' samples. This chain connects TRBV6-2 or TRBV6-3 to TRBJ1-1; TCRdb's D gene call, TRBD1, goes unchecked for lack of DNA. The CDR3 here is CASSYLPGATNTEAFF.